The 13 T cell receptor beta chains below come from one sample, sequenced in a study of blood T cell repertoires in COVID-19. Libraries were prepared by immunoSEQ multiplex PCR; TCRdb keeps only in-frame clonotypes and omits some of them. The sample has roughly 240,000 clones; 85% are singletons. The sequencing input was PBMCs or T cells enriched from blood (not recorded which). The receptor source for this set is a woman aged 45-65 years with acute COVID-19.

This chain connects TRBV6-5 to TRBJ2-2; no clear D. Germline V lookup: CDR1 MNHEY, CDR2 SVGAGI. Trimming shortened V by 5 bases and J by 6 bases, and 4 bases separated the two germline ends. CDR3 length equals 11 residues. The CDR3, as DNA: TGTGCCAGCAGTCGCGCCGGGGAGCTGTTTTTT. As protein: CASSRAGELFF.

The CDR3 spells CASSISGASTDTQYF. CDR3 DNA: TGTGCCAGTAGTATATCAGGGGCCAGCACAGATACGCAGTATTTT. The chain recombines TRBV19 with TRBJ2-3; D perhaps matches TRBD1 (6 bases). This CDR3 has 15 residues. CDR1 LNHDA and CDR2 SQIVND come from the germline V gene (reference sequence). Trimming took off 2 bases at V and 0 bases at J, with 9 bases between the two ends.

The DNA of the CDR3 is TGTGCCAGCAGCTCTCCGACCGGGACTATATATTTT. Amino acids: CASSSPTGTIYF. The J gene is TRBJ2-3, the V gene TRBV7-2; 7 positions agree with TRBD2. Per germline, CDR1 SGHTA and CDR2 FQGNSA. The CDR3 loop spans 12 amino acids. V lost 4 bases and J lost 15; bases outside the gene matches: 10.

DNA of the CDR3: TGTGCCAGCAGCCAACTTAGCGGGGGGGAGGTTCAAGAGACCCAGTACTTC. It translates to CASSQLSGGEVQETQYF. The chain employs TRBV3-1 (or the pseudogene TRBV3-2) and TRBJ2-5, with 11 bases that match TRBD2. Germline assignment: CDR1 LGHDT and CDR2 YNNKEL (reference sequence). This CDR3 has 17 residues. The ends lost 2 bases at V and 2 bases at J; junction bases unmatched: 7.

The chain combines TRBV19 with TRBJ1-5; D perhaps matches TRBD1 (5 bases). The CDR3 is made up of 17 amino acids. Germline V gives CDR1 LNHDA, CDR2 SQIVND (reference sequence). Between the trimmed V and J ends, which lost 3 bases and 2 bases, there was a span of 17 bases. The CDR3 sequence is CASSISAGRGRNQPQHF. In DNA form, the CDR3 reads TGTGCCAGTAGTATCTCAGCGGGACGTGGACGCAATCAGCCCCAGCATTTT.

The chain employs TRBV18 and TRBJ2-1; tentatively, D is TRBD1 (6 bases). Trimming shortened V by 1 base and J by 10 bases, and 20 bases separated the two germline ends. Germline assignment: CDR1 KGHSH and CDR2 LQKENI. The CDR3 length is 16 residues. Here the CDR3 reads CASSPLLGQKNDEQFF. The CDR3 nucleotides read TGTGCCAGCTCACCACTACTTGGACAGAAAAACGACGAGCAGTTCTTC.

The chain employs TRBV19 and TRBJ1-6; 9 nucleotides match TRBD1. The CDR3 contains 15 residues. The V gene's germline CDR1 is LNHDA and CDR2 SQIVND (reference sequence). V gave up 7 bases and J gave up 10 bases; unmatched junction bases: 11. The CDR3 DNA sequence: TGTGCCAGTACCACGACCGGGACAGGGCGGTCACCCCTCCACTTT. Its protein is CASTTTGTGRSPLHF.

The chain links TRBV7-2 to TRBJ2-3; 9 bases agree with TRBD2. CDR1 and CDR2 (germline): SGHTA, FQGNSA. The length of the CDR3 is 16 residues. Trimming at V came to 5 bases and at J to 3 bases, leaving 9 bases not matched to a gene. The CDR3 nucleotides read TGTGCCAGCAGCCTTCCCCCGGGACTAGCAACAGATACGCAGTATTTT. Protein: CASSLPPGLATDTQYF.

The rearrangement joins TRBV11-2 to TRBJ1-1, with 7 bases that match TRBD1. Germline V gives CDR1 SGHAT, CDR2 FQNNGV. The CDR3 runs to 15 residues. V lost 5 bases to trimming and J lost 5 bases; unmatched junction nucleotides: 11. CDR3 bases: TGTGCCAGCAGCCCGCAAACAGGGGTGGCGACTGAAGCTTTCTTT. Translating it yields CASSPQTGVATEAFF.

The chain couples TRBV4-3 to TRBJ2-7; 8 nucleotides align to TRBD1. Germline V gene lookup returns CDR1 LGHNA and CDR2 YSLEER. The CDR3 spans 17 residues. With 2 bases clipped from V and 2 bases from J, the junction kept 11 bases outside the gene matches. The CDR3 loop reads CASSQNKGTGVPYEQYF. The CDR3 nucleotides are TGCGCCAGCAGCCAAAACAAAGGGACAGGCGTTCCCTACGAGCAGTACTTC.

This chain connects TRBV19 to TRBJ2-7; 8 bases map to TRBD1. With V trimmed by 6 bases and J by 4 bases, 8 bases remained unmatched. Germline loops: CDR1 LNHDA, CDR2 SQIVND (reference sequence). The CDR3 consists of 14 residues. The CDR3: CASSLRQGRYEQYF. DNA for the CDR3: TGTGCCAGTAGCCTACGACAGGGGCGATACGAGCAGTACTTC.

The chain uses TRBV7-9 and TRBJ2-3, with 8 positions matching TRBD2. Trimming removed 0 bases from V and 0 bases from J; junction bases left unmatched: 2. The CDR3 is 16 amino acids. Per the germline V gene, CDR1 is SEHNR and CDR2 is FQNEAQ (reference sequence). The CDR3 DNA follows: TGTGCCAGCAGCTTAGCCAGCGGGGGTAGCACAGATACGCAGTATTTT. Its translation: CASSLASGGSTDTQYF. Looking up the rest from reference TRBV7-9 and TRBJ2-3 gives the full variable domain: DTGVSQNPRHKITKRGQNVTFRCDPISEHNRLYWYRQTLGQGPEFLTYFQNEAQLEKSRLLSDRFSAERPKGSFSTLEIQRTEQGDSAMYLCASSLASGGSTDTQYFGPGTRLTVL.

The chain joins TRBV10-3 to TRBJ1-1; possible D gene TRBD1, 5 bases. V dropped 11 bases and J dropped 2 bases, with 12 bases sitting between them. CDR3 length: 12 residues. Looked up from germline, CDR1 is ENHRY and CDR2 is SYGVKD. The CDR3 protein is CAVRGLNTEAFF. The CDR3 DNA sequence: TGTGCCGTCCGGGGACTCAACACTGAAGCTTTCTTT.